What follows is one TCR beta chain and its context. The repertoire was sequenced with immunoSEQ multiplex PCR; TCRdb's copy has only in-frame clones and lacks some. Of about 82,000 clones listed, around 96% are singletons. The CDR3 consists of 14 residues. Unmatched junction bases numbered 2, after V lost 4 bases and J lost 0 bases. Germline-derived CDR1 and CDR2 are SGHRS and YFSETQ. The sample comes from a study of technical replicates of blood from a few donors. Input material: T cells isolated from PBMCs. This TCR derives from a human donor in good health. The gene calls are TRBV5-1 and TRBJ2-3; 7 bases line up with TRBD1. CDR3 region: CASSRGQSTDTQYF. CDR3 DNA sequence: TGCGCCAGCAGCAGGGGACAGAGCACAGATACGCAGTATTTT. Based on the CDR3 plus reference TRBV5-1 and TRBJ2-3, the full variable domain is KAGVTQTPRYLIKTRGQQVTLSCSPISGHRSVSWYQQTPGQGLQFLFEYFSETQRNKGNFPGRFSGRQFSNSRSEMNVSTLELGDSALYLCASSRGQSTDTQYFGPGTRLTVL.